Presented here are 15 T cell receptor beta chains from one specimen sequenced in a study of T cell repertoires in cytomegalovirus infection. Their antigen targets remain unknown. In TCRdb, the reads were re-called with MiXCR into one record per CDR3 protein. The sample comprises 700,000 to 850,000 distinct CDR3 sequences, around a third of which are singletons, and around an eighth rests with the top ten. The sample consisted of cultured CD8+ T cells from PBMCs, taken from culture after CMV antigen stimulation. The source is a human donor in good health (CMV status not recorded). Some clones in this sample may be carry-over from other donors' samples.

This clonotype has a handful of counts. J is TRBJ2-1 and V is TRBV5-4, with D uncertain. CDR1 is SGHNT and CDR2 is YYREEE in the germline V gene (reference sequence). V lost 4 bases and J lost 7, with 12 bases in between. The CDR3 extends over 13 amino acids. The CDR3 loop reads CASSRADRNEQFF. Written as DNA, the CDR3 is TGTGCCAGCAGCCGTGCGGACCGGAATGAGCAGTTCTTC. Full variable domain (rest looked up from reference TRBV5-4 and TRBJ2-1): ETGVTQSPTHLIKTRGQQVTLRCSSQSGHNTVSWYQQALGQGPQFIFQYYREEENGRGNFPPRFSGLQFPNYSSELNVNALELDDSALYLCASSRADRNEQFFGPGTRLTVL.

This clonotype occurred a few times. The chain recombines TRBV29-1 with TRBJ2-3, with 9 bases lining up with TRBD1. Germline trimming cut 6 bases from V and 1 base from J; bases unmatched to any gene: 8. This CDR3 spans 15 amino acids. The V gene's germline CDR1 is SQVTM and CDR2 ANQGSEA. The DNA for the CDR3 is TGCAGCGTCGTACCCGGGGACAGGGGCACAGATACGCAGTATTTT. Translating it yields CSVVPGDRGTDTQYF.

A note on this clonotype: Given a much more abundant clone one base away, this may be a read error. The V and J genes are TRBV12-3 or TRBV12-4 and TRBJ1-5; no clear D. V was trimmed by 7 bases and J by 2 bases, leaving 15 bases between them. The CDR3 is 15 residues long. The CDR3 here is CASTQGRFRNQPQHF. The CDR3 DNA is TGTGCCAGCACCCAAGGGAGGTTTCGCAATCAGCCCCAGCATTTT.

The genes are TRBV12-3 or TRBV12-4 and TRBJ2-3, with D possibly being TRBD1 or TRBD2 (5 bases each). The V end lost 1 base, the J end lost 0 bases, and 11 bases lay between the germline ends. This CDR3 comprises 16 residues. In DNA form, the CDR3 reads TGTGCCAGCAGTTTAGGGGGACGGAAAAGCACAGATACGCAGTATTTT. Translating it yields CASSLGGRKSTDTQYF.

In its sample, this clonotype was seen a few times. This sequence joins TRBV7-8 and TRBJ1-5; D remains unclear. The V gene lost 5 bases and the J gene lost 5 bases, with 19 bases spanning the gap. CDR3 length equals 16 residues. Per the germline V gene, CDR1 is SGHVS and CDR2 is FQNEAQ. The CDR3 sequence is CASSPFEGKGYQPQHF. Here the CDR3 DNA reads TGTGCCAGCAGCCCCTTCGAAGGGAAAGGATATCAGCCCCAGCATTTT.

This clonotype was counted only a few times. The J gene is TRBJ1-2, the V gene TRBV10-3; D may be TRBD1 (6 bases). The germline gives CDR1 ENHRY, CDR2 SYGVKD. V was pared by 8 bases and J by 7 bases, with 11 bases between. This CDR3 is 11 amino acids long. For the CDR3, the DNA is TGTGCCATCCGGACAGACCTTGGCTACACCTTC. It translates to CAIRTDLGYTF.

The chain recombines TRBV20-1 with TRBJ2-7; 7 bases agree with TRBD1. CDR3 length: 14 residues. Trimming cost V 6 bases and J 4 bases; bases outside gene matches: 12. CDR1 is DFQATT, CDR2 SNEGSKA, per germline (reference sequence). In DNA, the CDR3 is TGCAGTGCCCCGAAGCAGGGGGTGTGGTACGAGCAGTACTTC. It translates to CSAPKQGVWYEQYF.

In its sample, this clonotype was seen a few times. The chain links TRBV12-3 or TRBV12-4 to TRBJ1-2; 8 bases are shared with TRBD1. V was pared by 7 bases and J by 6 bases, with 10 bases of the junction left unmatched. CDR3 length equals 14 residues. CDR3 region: CASTFADRDHGYTF. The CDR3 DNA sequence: TGTGCCAGCACTTTCGCGGACAGGGATCATGGCTACACCTTC.

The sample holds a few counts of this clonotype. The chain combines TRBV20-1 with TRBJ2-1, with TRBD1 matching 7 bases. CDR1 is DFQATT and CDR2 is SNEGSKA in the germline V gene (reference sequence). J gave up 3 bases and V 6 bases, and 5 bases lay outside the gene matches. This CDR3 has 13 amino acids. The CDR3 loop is CSAPWDSYNEQFF. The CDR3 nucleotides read TGCAGTGCCCCCTGGGACAGCTACAATGAGCAGTTCTTC.

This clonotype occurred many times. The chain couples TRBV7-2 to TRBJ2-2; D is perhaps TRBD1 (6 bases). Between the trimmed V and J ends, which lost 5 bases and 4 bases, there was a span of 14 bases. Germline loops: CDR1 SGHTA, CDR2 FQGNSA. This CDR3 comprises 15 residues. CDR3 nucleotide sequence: TGTGCCAGCAGCCTGACAGGTCCTCTCACCGGGGAGCTGTTTTTT. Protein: CASSLTGPLTGELFF.

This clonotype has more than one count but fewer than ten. CDR3 residues: CASSEGQGPNSPLHF. In DNA, the CDR3 is TGCGCCAGCAGTGAGGGGCAGGGGCCGAATTCACCCCTCCACTTT. The J gene is TRBJ1-6, the V gene TRBV10-1, with TRBD1 as a possible D gene (6 bases). Looked up from germline, CDR1 is WNHNN and CDR2 is SYGVQD (reference sequence). V dropped 2 bases and J dropped 7 bases, with 12 bases sitting between them. The CDR3 totals 15 residues.

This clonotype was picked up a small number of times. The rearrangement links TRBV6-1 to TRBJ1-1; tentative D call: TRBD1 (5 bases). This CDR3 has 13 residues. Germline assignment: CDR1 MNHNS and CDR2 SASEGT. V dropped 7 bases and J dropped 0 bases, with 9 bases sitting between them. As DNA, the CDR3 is TGTGCCAGCATGGGGCGGGTGAACACTGAAGCTTTCTTT. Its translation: CASMGRVNTEAFF.

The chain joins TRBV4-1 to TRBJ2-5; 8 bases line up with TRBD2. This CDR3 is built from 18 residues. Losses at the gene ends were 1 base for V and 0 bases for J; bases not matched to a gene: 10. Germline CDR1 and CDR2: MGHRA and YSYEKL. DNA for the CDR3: TGCGCCAGCAGCCAAGCTCCAGCGGGGGCATTGTACCAAGAGACCCAGTACTTC. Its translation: CASSQAPAGALYQETQYF.

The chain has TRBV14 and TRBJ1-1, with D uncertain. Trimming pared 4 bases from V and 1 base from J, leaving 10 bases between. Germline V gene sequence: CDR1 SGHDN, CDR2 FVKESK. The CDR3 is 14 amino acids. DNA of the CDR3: TGTGCCAGCAGCCCAACACCTTCGAACACTGAAGCTTTCTTT. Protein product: CASSPTPSNTEAFF.

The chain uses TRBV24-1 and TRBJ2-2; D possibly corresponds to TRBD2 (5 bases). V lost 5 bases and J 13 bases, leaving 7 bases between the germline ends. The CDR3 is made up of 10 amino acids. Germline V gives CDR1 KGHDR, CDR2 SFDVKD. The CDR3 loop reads CATSAGRLFF. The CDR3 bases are TGTGCCACCAGTGCGGGGAGGCTGTTTTTT.